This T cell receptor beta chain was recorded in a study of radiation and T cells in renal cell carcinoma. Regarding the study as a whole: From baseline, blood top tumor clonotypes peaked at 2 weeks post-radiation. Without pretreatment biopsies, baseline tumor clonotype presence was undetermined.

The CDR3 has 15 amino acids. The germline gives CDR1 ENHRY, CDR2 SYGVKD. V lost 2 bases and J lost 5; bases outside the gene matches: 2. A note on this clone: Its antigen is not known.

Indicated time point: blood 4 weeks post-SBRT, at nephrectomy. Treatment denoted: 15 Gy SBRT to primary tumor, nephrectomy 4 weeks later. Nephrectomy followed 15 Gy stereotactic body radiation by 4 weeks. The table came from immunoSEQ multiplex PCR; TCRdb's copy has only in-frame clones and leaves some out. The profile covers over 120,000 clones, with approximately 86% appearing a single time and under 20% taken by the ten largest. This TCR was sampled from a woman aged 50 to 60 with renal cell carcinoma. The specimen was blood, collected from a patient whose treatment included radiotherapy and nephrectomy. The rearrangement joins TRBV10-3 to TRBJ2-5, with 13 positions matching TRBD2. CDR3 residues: CAISEGTSGEETQYF. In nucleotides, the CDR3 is TGTGCCATCAGTGAGGGGACTAGCGGGGAGGAGACCCAGTACTTC.